This T cell receptor (beta chain) was found in a study of cytomegalovirus exposure and HLA in healthy donors. General observations from the study: V- and J-gene trimming in TCR beta was tied to a missense DCLRE1C variant by an analysis performed later. According to the study, 160 or so TCR beta chains were cytomegalovirus-associated.

Comments on this clone: Its antigen is unknown.

Primers for the PCR totalled 60 Vbeta and 13 Jbeta. Clones were sequenced by immunoSEQ multiplex PCR, and TCRdb holds only the in-frame ones, with some missing. The sample lists around 180,000 clones; approximately 75% were seen once. Unmatched junction bases numbered 7, after V lost 0 bases and J lost 11 bases. Germline-derived CDR1 and CDR2 are LGHNA and YNFKEQ. The CDR3 runs 15 residues. Source material: PBMCs. This clonotype was sampled from a girl between 5 and 17 years old in good health and CMV-seronegative. The chain couples TRBV4-2 to TRBJ1-6, with 7 bases aligning to TRBD1. CDR3 in amino acids: CASSQEGGGGTPLHF. The CDR3 DNA sequence: TGTGCCAGCAGCCAAGAAGGAGGGGGCGGTACACCCCTCCACTTT.